What follows describes a single T cell receptor (beta chain). Its antigen is unknown. Germline values: CDR1 SGHTA, CDR2 FQGNSA. Trimming took 5 bases from V and 7 from J, leaving 17 bases between them. The CDR3 runs to 14 residues. The data were taken from a study of response to subunit inactivated influenza vaccine. General study points: With each seasonal influenza vaccination, the authors suggested, few new T cells are recruited.

Each CDR3 protein gets one entry after TCRdb re-called the RT-PCR reads with MiXCR. The repertoire includes hundreds of thousands of distinct CDR3 sequences, 14% of them detected once, and 6% to 9.5% sits in the top ten. V gene TRBV7-2 combines with J gene TRBJ1-2, with D perhaps matching TRBD1 (5 bases). The sample was PBMCs from blood, taken approximately 15 days before vaccination. This TCR was recovered from a man aged 45-65 years who received an inactivated influenza vaccine. The CDR3 DNA reads TGTGCCAGCAGCCTCCCCGGGGGAGGCTCTGGCTACACCTTC. This translates into CASSLPGGGSGYTF.